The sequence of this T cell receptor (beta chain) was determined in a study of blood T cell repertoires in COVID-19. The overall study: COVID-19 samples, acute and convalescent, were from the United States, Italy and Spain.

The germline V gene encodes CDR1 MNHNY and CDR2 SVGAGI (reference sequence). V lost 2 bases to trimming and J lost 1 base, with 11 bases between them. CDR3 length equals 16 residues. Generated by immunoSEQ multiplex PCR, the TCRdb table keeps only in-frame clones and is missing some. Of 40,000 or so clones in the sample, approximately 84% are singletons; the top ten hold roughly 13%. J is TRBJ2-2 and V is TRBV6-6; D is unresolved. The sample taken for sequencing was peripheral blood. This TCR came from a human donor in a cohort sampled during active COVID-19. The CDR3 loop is CASSYGHRLNTGELFF. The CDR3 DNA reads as TGTGCCAGCAGTTACGGGCATCGTCTGAACACCGGGGAGCTGTTTTTT.